This T cell receptor beta chain is from a study of shared clonotypes between healthy human individuals. Study-level results: The small donor group covered limited genetic and exposure diversity. Unshared clonotypes carried lower generation probabilities than those common to all four donors. Despite large depth, rarefaction showed incomplete sorted-subset sequencing. A handful of donors shared approximately 5% of their naive CD4 clonotypes.

To note about this clone: Its target is not known.

Clones were read by immunoSEQ multiplex PCR, and TCRdb kept only the in-frame ones, dropping some. The top ten hold approximately 0.12% of the sample, which has approximately 600,000 clones, roughly 95% seen once. CD8 cells regarded as naive lacked CD45RO, were positively chosen for CCR7, and omitted terminally differentiated effector memory CD45RA+ cells. The germline gives CDR1 SGHVS, CDR2 FNYEAQ. The V gene end was trimmed by 1 base and the J gene end by 5 bases; junction bases not matched to a gene: 3. This CDR3 has 14 residues. The V and J genes are TRBV7-6 and TRBJ2-7; the match to TRBD2 covers 9 bases. The sequence was collected from a woman in her thirties in good health. Sequenced material: naive CD8+ T cells sorted from blood. CDR3 sequence (DNA): TGTGCCAGCAGCTTAGGACTAGCGGACCACGAGCAGTACTTC. It yields the protein CASSLGLADHEQYF.